A selection of T cell receptor beta chains follows, all from one sample in a study of CD8 T cells in ankylosing spondylitis. One entry per CDR3 protein, called by TCRdb with MiXCR from the 5' RACE reads. The data contain around 450,000 distinct CDR3 sequences, roughly a quarter of them singletons. Specimen: blood, either unsorted or a sorted T cell fraction (not recorded which). Receptors were obtained from a male donor with ankylosing spondylitis. Both conserved end residues are part of each CDR3. The D gene is left open where the match is weak. A clone size is listed for some rows: how often the clone was seen (once, few, many), or a class if it is expanded.

V: TRBV11-3
size: few
J: TRBJ1-1
D: -
DNA: TGTGCCAGCAGCTCACAATCCGGGGGCGCCAGGGACACTGAAGCTTTCTTT
CDR3: CASSSQSGGARDTEAFF

V: TRBV12-3/TRBV12-4
size: -
J: TRBJ1-5
D: -
DNA: TGTGCCAGCAGTTCCCTTAGGGAAAGTCAGCCCCAGCATTTT
CDR3: CASSSLRESQPQHF

V: TRBV12-3/TRBV12-4
size: -
J: TRBJ1-1
D: -
DNA: TGTGCCAGCAGTCCCCGACGGGTCACTGAAGCTTTCTTT
CDR3: CASSPRRVTEAFF

V: TRBV11-2
size: few
J: TRBJ2-5
D: -
DNA: TGTGCCAGCAGCTACTCCGGGACACAACAAGAGACCCAGTACTTC
CDR3: CASSYSGTQQETQYF

V: TRBV5-1
size: few
J: TRBJ2-2
D: TRBD2
DNA: TGCGCCAGCAGCTCCTTGACTAGCGGGAGGGCGAGCACCGGGGAGCTGTTTTTT
CDR3: CASSSLTSGRASTGELFF

V: TRBV12-3/TRBV12-4
size: once
J: TRBJ2-7
D: -
DNA: TGTGCCAGCCGAACCGACGGTCGCGAGCAGTACTTC
CDR3: CASRTDGREQYF

V: TRBV7-9
size: few
J: TRBJ1-4
D: -
DNA: TGTGCCAGCAGCCCAGATAGGACTCCGTCGAATGAAAAATTGTTTTTT
CDR3: CASSPDRTPSNEKLFF

V: TRBV7-2
size: few
J: TRBJ2-1
D: -
DNA: TGTGCCAGCAGCTTAGAGTTGGGTTACAATGAGCAGTTCTTC
CDR3: CASSLELGYNEQFF

V: TRBV30
size: -
J: TRBJ2-7
D: -
DNA: TGTGCCTGGAGAGGTCAGGGAATCTACGAGCAGTACTTC
CDR3: CAWRGQGIYEQYF

V: TRBV3-1
size: -
J: TRBJ1-3
D: -
DNA: TGTGCCAGCAGCCAAACTATCTACAACACCATATATTTT
CDR3: CASSQTIYNTIYF

V: TRBV20-1
size: few
J: TRBJ2-5
D: TRBD1
DNA: TGCAGTGCGAGACTCAGGGGGCAAGAGACCCAGTACTTC
CDR3: CSARLRGQETQYF

V: TRBV2
size: few
J: TRBJ2-1
D: TRBD1
DNA: TGTGCCAGCAGTCCAAGGGGGCGAAACAATGAGCAGTTCTTC
CDR3: CASSPRGRNNEQFF

V: TRBV20-1
size: -
J: TRBJ1-1
D: -
DNA: TGCAGTGCTAGAAATAGAGTAACAGGGAGGACTGAAGCTTTCTTT
CDR3: CSARNRVTGRTEAFF

V: TRBV20-1
size: few
J: TRBJ1-2
D: -
DNA: TGCAGTGCTAGAGAGGGCAGGATTTATGGCTACACCTTC
CDR3: CSAREGRIYGYTF

V: TRBV3-1
size: -
J: TRBJ2-1
D: -
DNA: TGTGCCAGCAGCCCGTTCCCCGGCAGGGGCACGGGCAATGAGCAGTTCTTC
CDR3: CASSPFPGRGTGNEQFF

V: TRBV5-6
size: -
J: TRBJ1-2
D: -
DNA: TGTGCCAGCAGCTTGGAGGGGAGAAACTATGGCTACACCTTC
CDR3: CASSLEGRNYGYTF

V: TRBV20-1
size: few
J: TRBJ2-5
D: TRBD2
DNA: TGCAGTGACGGACTAGCGGGAGTTCTCCAAGAGACCCAGTACTTC
CDR3: CSDGLAGVLQETQYF

V: TRBV4-2
size: few
J: TRBJ1-6
D: -
DNA: TGTGCCAGCAGCCAGGAACGGGTGGATTCACCCCTCCACTTT
CDR3: CASSQERVDSPLHF

V: TRBV7-6
size: -
J: TRBJ2-7
D: TRBD2
DNA: TGTGCCAGCAGCCTACTAGCGGGGAATAAAGCCTACGAGCAGTACTTC
CDR3: CASSLLAGNKAYEQYF

V: TRBV7-2
size: -
J: TRBJ2-3
D: TRBD2
DNA: TGTGCCAGCAGCTTAGCGGGACTAGCGGGAGTCCCAGATACGCAGTATTTT
CDR3: CASSLAGLAGVPDTQYF

V: TRBV5-1
size: few
J: TRBJ2-3
D: -
DNA: TGCGCCAGCAGCAATAATCCTAGCACAGATACGCAGTATTTT
CDR3: CASSNNPSTDTQYF

V: TRBV5-1
size: many
J: TRBJ2-5
D: TRBD1
DNA: TGCGCCAGCAGCGGAACAGGGGAAGAGACCCAGTACTTC
CDR3: CASSGTGEETQYF

V: TRBV5-1
size: -
J: TRBJ1-1
D: -
DNA: TGCGCCAGCAGTTACGACAGCTTGAACACTGAAGCTTTCTTT
CDR3: CASSYDSLNTEAFF

V: TRBV12-3/TRBV12-4
size: -
J: TRBJ1-2
D: -
DNA: TGTGCCAGCAGTTTCCGGACAGTTCTTGGCTACACCTTC
CDR3: CASSFRTVLGYTF

V: TRBV15
size: -
J: TRBJ1-2
D: -
DNA: TGTGCCACCAGCAGAGACCAGGGGAGCTCTGGCTACACCTTC
CDR3: CATSRDQGSSGYTF

V: TRBV6-4
size: few
J: TRBJ1-1
D: -
DNA: TGTGCCAGCAAACCTGATTACATGAACACTGAAGCTTTCTTT
CDR3: CASKPDYMNTEAFF

V: TRBV9
size: few
J: TRBJ2-1
D: -
DNA: TGTGCCAGCAGCTACTCTCGGGGATACAATGAGCAGTTCTTC
CDR3: CASSYSRGYNEQFF

V: TRBV5-1
size: few
J: TRBJ2-1
D: TRBD1
DNA: TGCGCCAGCAGAAAAAGGGACAGGGACGCGGATGAGCAGTTCTTC
CDR3: CASRKRDRDADEQFF

V: TRBV5-4
size: -
J: TRBJ2-1
D: -
DNA: TGTGCCAGCAGCTTGGTGACCCACTCCTACAATGAGCAGTTCTTC
CDR3: CASSLVTHSYNEQFF

V: TRBV6-1
size: -
J: TRBJ1-5
D: -
DNA: TGTGCCAGCAGCCGGGATGGACGGGGGTATAGCAATCAGCCCCAGCATTTT
CDR3: CASSRDGRGYSNQPQHF

V: TRBV5-1
size: few
J: TRBJ2-1
D: TRBD2
DNA: TGCGCCAGCAGGGAGGGTAGCGGGCGCAATGAGCAGTTCTTC
CDR3: CASREGSGRNEQFF

V: TRBV6-5
size: few
J: TRBJ2-2
D: -
DNA: TGTGCCAGCAGTTACGGGGGAGCGGATAACACCGGGGAGCTGTTTTTT
CDR3: CASSYGGADNTGELFF

V: TRBV3-1
size: -
J: TRBJ2-5
D: TRBD1
DNA: TGTGCCAGCAGCCAAGAGGGACAGGGAGCCCAAGAGACCCAGTACTTC
CDR3: CASSQEGQGAQETQYF

V: TRBV5-1
size: -
J: TRBJ1-4
D: -
DNA: TGCGCCAGCAGCTTGAAATCTACTGGCGCAACTAATGAAAAACTGTTTTTT
CDR3: CASSLKSTGATNEKLFF

V: TRBV6-1
size: -
J: TRBJ2-7
D: -
DNA: TGTGCCAGCAGTGCCGGGGACCCACAGTACTTC
CDR3: CASSAGDPQYF

V: TRBV12-3/TRBV12-4
size: few
J: TRBJ2-7
D: -
DNA: TGTGCCAGCAGTTCCCGGACAGTCTACGAGCAGTACTTC
CDR3: CASSSRTVYEQYF

V: TRBV10-3
size: -
J: TRBJ1-5
D: -
DNA: TGTGCCACCCAACAGGGAGATTATAGCAATCAGCCCCAGCATTTT
CDR3: CATQQGDYSNQPQHF

V: TRBV2
size: -
J: TRBJ2-5
D: TRBD2
DNA: TGTGCCGCAAGGCGGGAGCTGACCCAGTACTTC
CDR3: CAARRELTQYF

V: TRBV7-2
size: few
J: TRBJ2-7
D: TRBD2
DNA: TGTGCCAGCAGCCCGACTAGCGGGGTTACCTACGAGCAGTACTTC
CDR3: CASSPTSGVTYEQYF

V: TRBV11-2
size: -
J: TRBJ2-4
D: -
DNA: TGTGCCAGCAGCTTAAGGCGACAGGACCTAGCCAAAAACATTCAGTACTTC
CDR3: CASSLRRQDLAKNIQYF

V: TRBV29-1
size: -
J: TRBJ2-3
D: -
DNA: TGCAGCGCGGAAACTGACACCCTCGGAGATACGCAGTATTTT
CDR3: CSAETDTLGDTQYF

V: TRBV24-1
size: few
J: TRBJ2-5
D: -
DNA: TGTGCCACCAGTGACCGATGGGACACCGGGCTGCACTTC
CDR3: CATSDRWDTGLHF

V: TRBV5-1
size: -
J: TRBJ2-7
D: -
DNA: TGCGCCAGCAGCTTGGCCGGAGGGCAGGGCCCATCCTACGAGCAGTACTTC
CDR3: CASSLAGGQGPSYEQYF

V: TRBV3-1
size: -
J: TRBJ1-1
D: -
DNA: TGTGCCAGCTCAGAGAACACTGAAGCTTTCTTT
CDR3: CASSENTEAFF

V: TRBV3-1
size: few
J: TRBJ2-1
D: -
DNA: TGTGCCAGCAGCCCAACCCGTAGCGGAGACTACAATGAGCAGTTCTTC
CDR3: CASSPTRSGDYNEQFF

V: TRBV20-1
size: -
J: TRBJ2-7
D: TRBD1
DNA: TGCAGTGCGGCCACGGACAGGGAACACGAGCAGTACTTC
CDR3: CSAATDREHEQYF

V: TRBV19
size: -
J: TRBJ2-1
D: -
DNA: TGTGCCAGTAGTATAGAGCCGCAGCGGAATGAGCAGTTCTTC
CDR3: CASSIEPQRNEQFF

V: TRBV6-1
size: -
J: TRBJ1-5
D: -
DNA: TGTGCCAGCAGTGCAAATTGGGGCTCCTCCAATCAGCCCCAGCATTTT
CDR3: CASSANWGSSNQPQHF

V: TRBV20-1
size: -
J: TRBJ2-4
D: -
DNA: TGCAGTGCTAGGGGATTCAGGGGCAAAAACATTCAGTACTTC
CDR3: CSARGFRGKNIQYF

V: TRBV14
size: -
J: TRBJ2-7
D: -
DNA: TGTGCCAGCAGCGCGGACAGCGGTGCTCCGTTCCGGTACGAGCAGTACTTC
CDR3: CASSADSGAPFRYEQYF

V: TRBV6-1
size: -
J: TRBJ1-1
D: TRBD1
DNA: TGTGCCAGCAGTCTAGGACAGGCTGAAGCTTTCTTT
CDR3: CASSLGQAEAFF

V: TRBV20-1
size: -
J: TRBJ2-4
D: TRBD2
DNA: TGCAGTGCTACGCCCCCACTAGCGGGAGCATACATTCAGTACTTC
CDR3: CSATPPLAGAYIQYF

V: TRBV5-1
size: many
J: TRBJ2-3
D: -
DNA: TGCGCCAGCAGCTTTAGTGGCCTAAGCACAGATACGCAGTATTTT
CDR3: CASSFSGLSTDTQYF

V: TRBV7-2
size: -
J: TRBJ1-2
D: TRBD1
DNA: TGTGCCAGCAGCTCTCTTCACAGGGGTAATTACTATGGCTACACCTTC
CDR3: CASSSLHRGNYYGYTF

V: TRBV24-1
size: once
J: TRBJ2-5
D: -
DNA: TGTGCCACCAGTGATGCATCCTTGGAGACCCAGTACTTC
CDR3: CATSDASLETQYF

V: TRBV12-3/TRBV12-4
size: -
J: TRBJ2-5
D: -
DNA: TGTGCCAGCAGCCCCGCGGGACTCCAAGAGACCCAGTACTTC
CDR3: CASSPAGLQETQYF

V: TRBV5-5
size: few
J: TRBJ1-4
D: -
DNA: TGTGCCAGCAGCTTTGTAAACACCGTGAATGAAAAACTGTTTTTT
CDR3: CASSFVNTVNEKLFF

V: TRBV5-1
size: few
J: TRBJ2-2
D: TRBD1
DNA: TGCGCCAGCAGGCCTGGGGTCACGGGACAGCTCACCGGGGAGCTGTTTTTT
CDR3: CASRPGVTGQLTGELFF

V: TRBV6-2/TRBV6-3
size: few
J: TRBJ1-5
D: -
DNA: TGTGCCAGCAGTTACAGCCGGGGGAGTAATCAGCCCCAGCATTTT
CDR3: CASSYSRGSNQPQHF

V: TRBV6-2/TRBV6-3
size: few
J: TRBJ1-4
D: TRBD1
DNA: TGTGCCAGCACCCGGACAGGATCTTACGATGAAAAACTGTTTTTT
CDR3: CASTRTGSYDEKLFF